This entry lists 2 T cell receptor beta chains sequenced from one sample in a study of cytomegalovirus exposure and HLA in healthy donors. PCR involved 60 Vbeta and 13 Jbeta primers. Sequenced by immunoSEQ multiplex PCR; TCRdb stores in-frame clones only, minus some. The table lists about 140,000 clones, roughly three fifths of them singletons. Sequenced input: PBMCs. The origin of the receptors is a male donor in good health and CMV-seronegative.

The CDR3 DNA sequence: TGTGCCAGCAGTTTCGGCCAGGGTAACGGCTACACCTTC. It encodes CASSFGQGNGYTF. The rearrangement joins TRBV28 to TRBJ1-2; TRBD1 might be the D (5 bases). Germline V lookup: CDR1 MDHEN, CDR2 SYDVKM. V lost 3 bases to trimming and J lost 8 bases, with 13 bases between them. The CDR3 loop spans 13 amino acids.

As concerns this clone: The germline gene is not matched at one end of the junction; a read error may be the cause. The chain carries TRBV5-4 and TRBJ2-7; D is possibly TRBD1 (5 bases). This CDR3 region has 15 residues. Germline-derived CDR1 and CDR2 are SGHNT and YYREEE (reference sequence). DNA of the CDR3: TGTGCCAGCAGCTTGGGCCTCCGAGACAGCTCACTCCTGGCCTTC. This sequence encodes CASSLGLRDSSLLAF.